Here is one T cell receptor (beta chain) with its context. The study assigned cohorts using participant-reported clinical history. The data were obtained in a study of blood T cell repertoires in COVID-19. Germline loops: CDR1 MNHEY, CDR2 SMNVEV (reference sequence). V dropped 1 base and J dropped 6 bases, with 13 bases sitting between them. The CDR3 totals 14 residues. The data were produced by immunoSEQ multiplex PCR, yet TCRdb's version contains in-frame clones alone and is incomplete. The sample contains some 220,000 clones, 85% to 90% of which appear only once. The specimen sequenced was PBMCs or T cells enriched from blood (not recorded which). This receptor was obtained from a young woman in a cohort exposed to, infected with or recovered from COVID-19 (not recorded which). The chain combines TRBV27 with TRBJ2-7, with D possibly being TRBD1 (6 bases). CDR3 sequence reads: CASSLLQGVGEQYF. The CDR3 DNA follows: TGTGCCAGCAGTTTATTACAGGGAGTAGGCGAGCAGTACTTC.